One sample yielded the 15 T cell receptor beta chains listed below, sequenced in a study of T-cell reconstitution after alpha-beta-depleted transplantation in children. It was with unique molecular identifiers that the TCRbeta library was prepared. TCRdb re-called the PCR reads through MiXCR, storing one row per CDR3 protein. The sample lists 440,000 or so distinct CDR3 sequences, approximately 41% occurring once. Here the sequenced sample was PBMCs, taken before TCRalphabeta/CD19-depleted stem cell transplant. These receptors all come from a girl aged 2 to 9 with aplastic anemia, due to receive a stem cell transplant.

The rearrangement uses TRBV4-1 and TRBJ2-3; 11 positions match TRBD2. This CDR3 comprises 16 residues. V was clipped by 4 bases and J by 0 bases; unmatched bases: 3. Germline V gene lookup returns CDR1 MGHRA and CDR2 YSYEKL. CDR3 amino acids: CASSPTSGGSTDTQYF. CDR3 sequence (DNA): TGCGCCAGCAGCCCAACTAGCGGGGGTAGCACAGATACGCAGTATTTT.

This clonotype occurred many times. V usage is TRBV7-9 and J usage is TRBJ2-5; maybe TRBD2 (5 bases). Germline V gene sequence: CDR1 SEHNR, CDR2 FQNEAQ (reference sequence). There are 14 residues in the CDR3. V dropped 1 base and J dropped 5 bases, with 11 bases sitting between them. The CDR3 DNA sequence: TGTGCCAGCAGCTTAGGATCCGGCGGGGAGACCCAGTACTTC. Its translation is CASSLGSGGETQYF.

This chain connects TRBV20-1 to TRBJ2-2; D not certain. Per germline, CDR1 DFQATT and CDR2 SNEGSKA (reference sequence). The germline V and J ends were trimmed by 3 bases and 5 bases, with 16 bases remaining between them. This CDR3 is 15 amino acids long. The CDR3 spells CSASWTLGRTGELFF. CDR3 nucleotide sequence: TGCAGTGCTAGCTGGACGCTCGGGCGGACCGGGGAGCTGTTTTTT.

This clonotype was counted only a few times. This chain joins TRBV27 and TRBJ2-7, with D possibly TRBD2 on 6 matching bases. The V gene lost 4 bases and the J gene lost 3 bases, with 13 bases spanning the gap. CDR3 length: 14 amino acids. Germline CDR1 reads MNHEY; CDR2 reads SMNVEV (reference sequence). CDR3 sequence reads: CASSSGGNFYEQYF. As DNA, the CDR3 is TGTGCCAGCAGTTCGGGCGGGAACTTCTACGAGCAGTACTTC.

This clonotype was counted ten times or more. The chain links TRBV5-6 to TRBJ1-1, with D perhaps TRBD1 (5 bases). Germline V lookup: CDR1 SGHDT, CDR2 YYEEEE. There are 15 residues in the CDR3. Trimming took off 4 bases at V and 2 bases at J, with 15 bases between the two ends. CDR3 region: CASSPWTLLNTEAFF. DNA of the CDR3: TGTGCCAGCAGCCCCTGGACACTACTAAACACTGAAGCTTTCTTT.

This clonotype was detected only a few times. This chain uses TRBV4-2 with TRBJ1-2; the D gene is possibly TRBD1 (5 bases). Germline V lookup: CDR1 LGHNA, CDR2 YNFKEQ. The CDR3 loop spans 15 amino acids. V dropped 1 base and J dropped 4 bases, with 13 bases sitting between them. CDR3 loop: CASSQGGKGAYGYTF. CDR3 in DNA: TGTGCCAGCAGCCAAGGGGGGAAAGGAGCCTATGGCTACACCTTC.

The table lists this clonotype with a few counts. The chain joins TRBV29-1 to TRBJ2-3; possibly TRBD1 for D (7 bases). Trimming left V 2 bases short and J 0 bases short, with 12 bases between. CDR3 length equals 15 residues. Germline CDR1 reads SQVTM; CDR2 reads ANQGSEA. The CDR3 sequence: CSVESEGASTDTQYF. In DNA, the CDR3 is TGCAGCGTTGAATCGGAGGGGGCGAGCACAGATACGCAGTATTTT.

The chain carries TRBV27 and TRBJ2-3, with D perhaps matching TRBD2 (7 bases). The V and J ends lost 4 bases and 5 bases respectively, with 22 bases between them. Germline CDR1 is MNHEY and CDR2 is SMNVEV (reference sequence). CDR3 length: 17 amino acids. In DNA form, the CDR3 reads TGTGCCAGCAGTTCAAGCTGGAAGGCGGGGGCTCTAGATACGCAGTATTTT. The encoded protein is CASSSSWKAGALDTQYF.

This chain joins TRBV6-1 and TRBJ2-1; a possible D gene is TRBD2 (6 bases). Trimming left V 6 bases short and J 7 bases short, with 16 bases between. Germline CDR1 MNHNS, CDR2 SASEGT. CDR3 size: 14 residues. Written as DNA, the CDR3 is TGTGCCAGCAGCCTGGGGGGTCGTATGAATGAGCAGTTCTTC. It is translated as CASSLGGRMNEQFF.

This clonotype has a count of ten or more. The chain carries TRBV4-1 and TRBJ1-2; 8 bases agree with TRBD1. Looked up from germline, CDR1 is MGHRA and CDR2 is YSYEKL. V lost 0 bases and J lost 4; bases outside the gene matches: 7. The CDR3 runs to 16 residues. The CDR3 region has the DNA TGCGCCAGCAGCCAAGACGGGGGACAGGAATTCTATGGCTACACCTTC. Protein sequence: CASSQDGGQEFYGYTF.

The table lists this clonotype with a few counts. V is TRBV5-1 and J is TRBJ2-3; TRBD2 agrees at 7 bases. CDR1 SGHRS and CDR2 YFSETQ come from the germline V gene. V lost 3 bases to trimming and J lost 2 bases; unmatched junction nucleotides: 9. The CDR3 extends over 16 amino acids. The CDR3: CASSSFERGVTDTQYF. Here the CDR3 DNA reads TGCGCCAGCAGCTCGTTCGAGCGGGGAGTCACAGATACGCAGTATTTT.

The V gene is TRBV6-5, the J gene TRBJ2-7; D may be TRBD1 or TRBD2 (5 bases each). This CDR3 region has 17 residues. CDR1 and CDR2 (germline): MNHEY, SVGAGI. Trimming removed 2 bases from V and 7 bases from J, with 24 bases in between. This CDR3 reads CASSYAFGAPLLREQYF. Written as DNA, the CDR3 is TGTGCCAGCAGTTACGCCTTCGGGGCCCCTCTGTTACGTGAGCAGTACTTC.

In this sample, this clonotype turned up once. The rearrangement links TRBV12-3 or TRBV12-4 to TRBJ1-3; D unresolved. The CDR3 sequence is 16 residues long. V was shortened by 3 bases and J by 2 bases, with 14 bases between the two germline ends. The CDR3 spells CASSFDNTRPGNTIYF. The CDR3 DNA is TGTGCCAGCAGTTTCGATAACACCCGTCCTGGAAACACCATATATTTT.

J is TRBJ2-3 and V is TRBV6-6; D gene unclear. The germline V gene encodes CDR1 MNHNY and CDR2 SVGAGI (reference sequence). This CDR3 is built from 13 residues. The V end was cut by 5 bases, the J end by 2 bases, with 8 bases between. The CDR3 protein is CASSTTVTDTQYF. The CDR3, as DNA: TGTGCCAGCAGTACGACCGTCACAGATACGCAGTATTTT.

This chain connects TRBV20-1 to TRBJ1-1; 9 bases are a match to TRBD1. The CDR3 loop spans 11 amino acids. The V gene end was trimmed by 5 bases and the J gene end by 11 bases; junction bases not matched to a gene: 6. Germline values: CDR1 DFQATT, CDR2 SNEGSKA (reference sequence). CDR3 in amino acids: CSAYRGPEAFF. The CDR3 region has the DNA TGCAGTGCTTACAGGGGGCCGGAGGCTTTCTTT.